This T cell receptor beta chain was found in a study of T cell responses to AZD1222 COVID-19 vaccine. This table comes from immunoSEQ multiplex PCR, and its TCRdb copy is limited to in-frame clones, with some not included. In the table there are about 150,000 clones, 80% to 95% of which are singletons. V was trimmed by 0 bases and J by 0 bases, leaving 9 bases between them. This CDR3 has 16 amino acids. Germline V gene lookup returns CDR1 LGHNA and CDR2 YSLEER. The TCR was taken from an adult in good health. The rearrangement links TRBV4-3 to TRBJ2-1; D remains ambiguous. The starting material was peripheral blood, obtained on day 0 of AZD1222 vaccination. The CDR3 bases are TGCGCCAGCAGCCAAGATAGGGTGAACTCCTACAATGAGCAGTTCTTC. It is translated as CASSQDRVNSYNEQFF.